This TCR beta chain originates from a study of cytomegalovirus exposure and HLA in healthy donors. Study results and limitations: The likely explanation for a cluster of highly shared sequence variants was sequencing artifact. In a later analysis, productive TCRs from donors in an Asian-associated ancestry cluster reportedly carried fewer N-insertions than the cohort mean. Within an earlier analysis, most TCR beta V segments proved productive either about 87% or about 30% of the time.

As to this clone: The antigen is undetermined.

CDR1 and CDR2 from the germline V gene are MNHEY and SMNVEV (reference sequence). With 5 bases clipped from V and 8 bases from J, the junction kept 11 bases outside the gene matches. The CDR3 contains 14 residues. PCR used 60 Vbeta primers and 13 Jbeta primers. Produced via immunoSEQ multiplex PCR; TCRdb's table is partial and in-frame only. The data hold hundreds of thousands of clones, with 78% observed a single time. J is TRBJ1-2 and V is TRBV27, with 7 bases matching TRBD1. Sequencing was performed on PBMCs. This sequence was found in a boy younger than 18 in good health and CMV-seronegative. CDR3 nucleotide sequence: TGTGCCAGCAGTCCGAGGACAGGCATTATGGGCTACACCTTC. Encoded protein: CASSPRTGIMGYTF.